The 30 T cell receptor beta chains reported below all come from one sample, sequenced in a study of cytomegalovirus exposure and HLA in healthy donors. PCR amplification relied on 60 Vbeta primers (plus 13 Jbeta primers). Assay used: immunoSEQ multiplex PCR; TCRdb lists only in-frame clones, some missing. The sample shows a few hundred thousand clones, 70% to 90% of them seen only once. Sequencing used PBMCs. The receptor source for this set is a woman aged 40 to 49 in good health and CMV-seropositive.

The rearrangement joins TRBV18 to TRBJ1-3; D unresolved. Trimming took off 1 base at V and 0 bases at J, with 7 bases between the two ends. Germline-derived CDR1 and CDR2 are KGHSH and LQKENI. CDR3 size: 15 residues. The CDR3 nucleotides are TGTGCCAGCTCACCACTCGAGTCCTCTGGAAACACCATATATTTT. Translated: CASSPLESSGNTIYF.

The rearrangement uses TRBV19 and TRBJ2-2, with D maybe TRBD1 (6 bases). The CDR3 totals 15 residues. The germline V gene has CDR1 LNHDA and CDR2 SQIVND (reference sequence). Trimming removed 3 bases from V and 5 bases from J, with 13 bases in between. Written as DNA, the CDR3 is TGTGCCAGTAGTATCCTACAGGGCTTGACCGGGGAGCTGTTTTTT. This translates into CASSILQGLTGELFF.

The chain is built from TRBV5-6 and TRBJ1-6; tentatively, D is TRBD1 (5 bases). Germline values: CDR1 SGHDT, CDR2 YYEEEE. The CDR3 sequence is 15 residues long. Trimming left V 1 base short and J 9 bases short, with 14 bases between. The CDR3 here is CASSLYGGISSPLHF. The CDR3, as DNA: TGTGCCAGCAGCTTGTATGGGGGGATCAGTTCACCCCTCCACTTT. The full variable domain, in which reference TRBV5-6 and TRBJ1-6 provide the parts outside the CDR3, is DAGVTQSPTHLIKTRGQQVTLRCSPKSGHDTVSWYQQALGQGPQFIFQYYEEEERQRGNFPDRFSGHQFPNYSSELNVNALLLGDSALYLCASSLYGGISSPLHFGNGTRLTVT.

The chain employs TRBV6-1 and TRBJ2-7; possibly TRBD2 for D (5 bases). Trimming left V 2 bases short and J 12 bases short, with 14 bases between. In germline, CDR1 is MNHNS, CDR2 SASEGT. The CDR3 consists of 12 residues. The CDR3 DNA is TGTGCCAGCAGTGAAATCTCGGGGAGTCGGTACTTC. This translates into CASSEISGSRYF.

This chain joins TRBV30 and TRBJ2-1, with TRBD2 matching 10 bases. The junction had 8 bases not matched to a gene; V was cut back by 5 bases and J by 7 bases. The CDR3 loop spans 14 amino acids. CDR1 is GTSNPN and CDR2 is SVGIG in the germline V gene (reference sequence). CDR3 nucleotides: TGTGCCTGGGCTACTAGCGGGATAGGTAATGAGCAGTTCTTC. Protein sequence: CAWATSGIGNEQFF.

This clone has a handful of counts. The chain combines TRBV5-1 with TRBJ2-1, with 8 bases that match TRBD2. The CDR3 consists of 14 residues. Trimming cost V 4 bases and J 9 bases; bases outside gene matches: 9. Germline assignment: CDR1 SGHRS and CDR2 YFSETQ. The CDR3 nucleotides read TGCGCCAGCAGCAGATCGGGACTAGAGGGTGAGCAGTTCTTC. Protein product: CASSRSGLEGEQFF.

J is TRBJ1-5 and V is TRBV6-6, with D unresolved. With 1 base removed from V and 3 bases from J, the gap between germline ends came to 10 bases. This CDR3 comprises 15 residues. Germline V lookup: CDR1 MNHNY, CDR2 SVGAGI (reference sequence). Written as DNA, the CDR3 is TGTGCCAGCAGTTACTTGGCCGACACCAATCAGCCCCAGCATTTT. It encodes CASSYLADTNQPQHF.

The chain employs TRBV7-6 and TRBJ1-1; D perhaps matches TRBD1 (5 bases). This CDR3 is 15 amino acids long. The V end was cut by 1 base, the J end by 1 base, with 10 bases between. Germline lookup yields CDR1 SGHVS and CDR2 FNYEAQ. DNA for the CDR3: TGTGCCAGCAGCTTAGAGGGACTTACGAACACTGAAGCTTTCTTT. It specifies CASSLEGLTNTEAFF.

V and J are TRBV4-1 and TRBJ2-7; 7 bases agree with TRBD2. The CDR3 runs to 15 residues. The V gene end was trimmed by 0 bases and the J gene end by 5 bases; junction bases not matched to a gene: 7. Germline V lookup: CDR1 MGHRA, CDR2 YSYEKL. CDR3 in DNA: TGCGCCAGCAGCCAAGATGCACTAGCGAGCAACGAGCAGTACTTC. This gives the protein CASSQDALASNEQYF.

Regarding this clone: Distinct nucleotide sequences in the sample also encode this CDR3. V is TRBV13 and J is TRBJ1-5; no reliable D call. The CDR3 length is 15 residues. CDR1 is PRHDT, CDR2 FYEKMQ, per germline (reference sequence). Trimming took off 2 bases at V and 3 bases at J, with 11 bases between the two ends. The CDR3 is CASSLSGGANQPQHF. Written as DNA, the CDR3 is TGTGCCAGCAGCTTATCCGGCGGAGCCAATCAGCCCCAGCATTTT.

The table lists this clone with a count of one. This chain connects TRBV10-3 to TRBJ1-1, with TRBD1 matching over 9 bases. The CDR3 runs to 15 residues. V dropped 7 bases and J dropped 4; count of bases not matched to a gene: 10. Germline V gives CDR1 ENHRY, CDR2 SYGVKD. The CDR3 sequence is CAIKRTGESGTEAFF. In nucleotides, the CDR3 is TGTGCCATCAAACGGACAGGGGAGTCGGGCACTGAAGCTTTCTTT.

This sequence joins TRBV6-5 and TRBJ2-1, with D perhaps matching TRBD1 (5 bases). CDR1 and CDR2 (germline): MNHEY, SVGAGI. V lost 0 bases, J lost 6 bases, and 12 bases lay in between. The length of the CDR3 is 15 residues. The CDR3 reads CASSYSGRVRNEQFF. Here the CDR3 DNA reads TGTGCCAGCAGTTACTCGGGCAGGGTCCGCAATGAGCAGTTCTTC.

This clone came up once. This sequence joins TRBV7-2 and TRBJ1-4; maybe TRBD1 (5 bases). Germline-derived CDR1 and CDR2 are SGHTA and FQGNSA. This CDR3 is built from 16 residues. The ends were cut back, 1 base at V and 3 bases at J, with 12 bases in the middle. CDR3 sequence: CASSLVTGGANEKLFF. As DNA, the CDR3 is TGTGCCAGCAGCTTAGTAACAGGAGGGGCTAATGAAAAACTGTTTTTT.

The chain is built from TRBV4-3 and TRBJ1-2; D is unresolved. The ends were cut back, 0 bases at V and 4 bases at J, with 12 bases in the middle. The CDR3 loop spans 15 amino acids. CDR1 LGHNA and CDR2 YSLEER come from the germline V gene. This chain's CDR3 is CASSQDSSGPYGYTF. In DNA form, the CDR3 reads TGCGCCAGCAGCCAAGATTCTTCAGGCCCCTATGGCTACACCTTC.

This rearrangement joins TRBV4-3 to TRBJ2-3; TRBD1 matches at 9 bases. The V gene end was trimmed by 0 bases and the J gene end by 2 bases; junction bases not matched to a gene: 6. Germline CDR1 reads LGHNA; CDR2 reads YSLEER. This CDR3 has 17 amino acids. In nucleotides, the CDR3 is TGCGCCAGCAGCCAAGATCTGGACAGGGGACTCACAGATACGCAGTATTTT. It translates to CASSQDLDRGLTDTQYF.

The V call is TRBV6-1, the J call TRBJ2-7, with TRBD2 matching 13 bases. Germline assignment: CDR1 MNHNS and CDR2 SASEGT. J was trimmed by 3 bases and V by 6 bases; bases with no gene match: 2. CDR3 length: 14 amino acids. The CDR3 is CASRGLAGVYEQYF. Written as DNA, the CDR3 is TGTGCCAGCAGAGGACTAGCGGGAGTCTACGAGCAGTACTTC.

The chain uses TRBV5-6 and TRBJ1-2; D possibly corresponds to TRBD1 (6 bases). Germline CDR1 is SGHDT and CDR2 is YYEEEE. V was trimmed by 3 bases and J by 7 bases, leaving 16 bases between them. The CDR3 spans 14 residues. This chain's CDR3 is CASSSTGSTAGYTF. In DNA form, the CDR3 reads TGTGCCAGCAGCTCTACAGGGTCGACGGCTGGCTACACCTTC.

Written as DNA, the CDR3 is TGTGCCAGCAGCTTAGTCGGGACTGGTAACAATGAGCAGTTCTTC. This sequence encodes CASSLVGTGNNEQFF. The chain carries TRBV7-2 and TRBJ2-1, with D possibly matching TRBD2 (6 bases). Germline V gene sequence: CDR1 SGHTA, CDR2 FQGNSA. V dropped 1 base and J dropped 5 bases, with 12 bases sitting between them. The CDR3 is 15 amino acids.

CDR3: CASSAGTGLGAFF. In DNA form, the CDR3 reads TGTGCCAGCAGTGCTGGGACAGGGCTAGGGGCTTTCTTT. This chain links TRBV6-1 with TRBJ1-1, with TRBD1 matching 9 bases. V dropped 4 bases and J dropped 11; count of bases not matched to a gene: 8. The CDR3 contains 13 residues. Germline lookup yields CDR1 MNHNS and CDR2 SASEGT.

The CDR3, as DNA: TGTGCCAGCAGCCCCGACACATATAGCAATCAGCCCCAGCATTTT. It specifies CASSPDTYSNQPQHF. V and J are TRBV7-2 and TRBJ1-5; D is ambiguous. There are 15 residues in the CDR3. Trimming took 5 bases from V and 0 from J, leaving 11 bases between them. CDR1 and CDR2 from the germline V gene are SGHTA and FQGNSA.

Concerning this clone itself: An end of the junction differs from the germline gene, which may be a read error. The chain employs TRBV7-9 and TRBJ1-2; TRBD1 matches at 8 bases. This CDR3 region has 12 residues. Germline CDR1 and CDR2: SEHNR and FQNEAQ (reference sequence). In nucleotides, the CDR3 is TGTTCCAGCGGACAGGGTGCTGGGGGCTACACCTTC. It translates to CSSGQGAGGYTF.

The gene calls are TRBV7-9 and TRBJ1-5, with 10 bases identical to TRBD1. With V trimmed by 5 bases and J by 6 bases, 13 bases remained unmatched. This CDR3 is built from 17 residues. Germline V gene sequence: CDR1 SEHNR, CDR2 FQNEAQ (reference sequence). CDR3 sequence: CASSPSPTGGGGQPQHF. CDR3 nucleotide sequence: TGTGCCAGCAGCCCGTCCCCGACAGGGGGCGGGGGTCAGCCCCAGCATTTT.

The chain is built from TRBV5-4 and TRBJ2-1; D gene unclear. Trimming took off 0 bases at V and 0 bases at J, with 10 bases between the two ends. The germline V gene has CDR1 SGHNT and CDR2 YYREEE (reference sequence). This CDR3 is built from 16 residues. CDR3 nucleotide sequence: TGTGCCAGCAGCTTGGGAGGAATAAGCTCCTACAATGAGCAGTTCTTC. Amino acids: CASSLGGISSYNEQFF.

The chain recombines TRBV9 with TRBJ2-3, with D tentatively TRBD2 (5 bases). The CDR3 runs 18 residues. The V gene's germline CDR1 is SGDLS and CDR2 YYNGEE. The V and J ends lost 0 bases and 2 bases respectively, with 19 bases between them. The CDR3 nucleotides are TGTGCCAGCAGCGTAGGCCCTTTCCATCAGCGGACCACAGATACGCAGTATTTT. Its translation: CASSVGPFHQRTTDTQYF.

The rearrangement joins TRBV9 to TRBJ2-5; TRBD2 aligns across 11 bases. V shed 3 bases, J shed 5 bases, and the junction held 9 bases outside the gene matches. The V gene's germline CDR1 is SGDLS and CDR2 YYNGEE. The CDR3 spans 16 residues. The CDR3 nucleotides are TGTGCCAGCAGCGCAACCGGGACTAGCGGCAAGGAGACCCAGTACTTC. As protein: CASSATGTSGKETQYF. Together with reference TRBV9 and TRBJ2-5, the CDR3 gives the full variable domain: DSGVTQTPKHLITATGQRVTLRCSPRSGDLSVYWYQQSLDQGLQFLIQYYNGEERAKGNILERFSAQQFPDLHSELNLSSLELGDSALYFCASSATGTSGKETQYFGPGTRLLVL.

The rearrangement uses TRBV19 and TRBJ1-5; TRBD1 agrees at 8 bases. V gave up 6 bases and J gave up 6 bases; unmatched junction bases: 13. CDR1 and CDR2 (germline): LNHDA, SQIVND (reference sequence). The CDR3 length is 16 residues. The DNA for the CDR3 is TGTGCCAGTAGGCCCGGACAGGGAGAAAACCGTCAGCCCCAGCATTTT. This encodes CASRPGQGENRQPQHF.

This chain uses TRBV7-7 with TRBJ2-3; D possibly corresponds to TRBD2 (5 bases). Between the trimmed V and J ends, which lost 5 bases and 2 bases, there was a span of 14 bases. Looked up from germline, CDR1 is SSHAT and CDR2 is FNYEAQ (reference sequence). The CDR3 consists of 15 residues. The CDR3 DNA reads as TGTGCCAGCAGCAAGGGAGCCTCCCACACAGATACGCAGTATTTT. Translation gives CASSKGASHTDTQYF.

CDR3 sequence (DNA): TGTGCCACCAGCAGTCCGGGAAATGAGCAGTTCTTC. Translation: CATSSPGNEQFF. V is TRBV15 and J is TRBJ2-1; tentatively, D is TRBD2 (5 bases). This CDR3 region has 12 residues. CDR1 is LNHNV and CDR2 is YYDKDF in the germline V gene (reference sequence). V lost 3 bases and J 7 bases, leaving 7 bases between the germline ends.

The chain carries TRBV19 and TRBJ2-5, with D perhaps matching TRBD2 (6 bases). This CDR3 has 14 amino acids. The V gene's germline CDR1 is LNHDA and CDR2 SQIVND (reference sequence). The V and J ends lost 5 bases and 5 bases respectively, with 15 bases between them. The CDR3 DNA follows: TGTGCCAGTAGTCCCTGGGGGGTTGGGGAGACCCAGTACTTC. This translates into CASSPWGVGETQYF. Complete variable domain (other parts from reference TRBV19 and TRBJ2-5): DGGITQSPKYLFRKEGQNVTLSCEQNLNHDAMYWYRQDPGQGLRLIYYSQIVNDFQKGDIAEGYSVSREKKESFPLTVTSAQKNPTAFYLCASSPWGVGETQYFGPGTRLLVL.

This clone was counted once. The gene calls are TRBV28 and TRBJ1-2; no firm D call. This CDR3 comprises 15 residues. Germline CDR1 and CDR2: MDHEN and SYDVKM. V lost 5 bases, J lost 1 base, and 14 bases lay in between. The DNA of the CDR3 is TGTGCCAGCAGTGGCCCCTTTTTACGTAACTATGGCTACACCTTC. It codes for CASSGPFLRNYGYTF.